Below, 16 T cell receptor beta chains from the same sample are listed, as sequenced in a study of CD8 T cell repertoires and HIV-1 epitope variants. TCRdb keeps only in-frame clones here, not all; method: immunoSEQ multiplex PCR. The sample lists roughly 5,000 clones; about 71% were seen once. For these receptors, no antigen is known. Material: cultured CD8+ T cells derived from PBMCs. These receptors were collected from a male donor with HIV.

This clone was detected only once. This sequence joins TRBV7-6 and TRBJ2-5; D might be TRBD2 (5 bases). CDR3 size: 17 residues. V lost 5 bases, J lost 1 base, and 20 bases lay in between. In germline, CDR1 is SGHVS, CDR2 FNYEAQ. In DNA form, the CDR3 reads TGTGCCAGCAGCCTAGAGTGGGAGAGTACGATCCAAGAGACCCAGTACTTC. The encoded protein is CASSLEWESTIQETQYF.

J is TRBJ2-4 and V is TRBV6-1; perhaps TRBD2 as D (6 bases). V shed 2 bases and J shed 0 bases, with 17 bases lying between them. This CDR3 contains 18 residues. Looked up from germline, CDR1 is MNHNS and CDR2 is SASEGT. The CDR3 loop is CASSEYSMGTLAKNIQYF. In nucleotides, the CDR3 is TGTGCCAGCAGTGAATACAGTATGGGGACTCTAGCCAAAAACATTCAGTACTTC.

This rearrangement joins TRBV27 to TRBJ2-2, with 9 bases that match TRBD2. Germline V gives CDR1 MNHEY, CDR2 SMNVEV (reference sequence). The CDR3 sequence is 16 residues long. V was pared by 0 bases and J by 7 bases, with 6 bases of the junction left unmatched. As DNA, the CDR3 is TGTGCCAGCAGTTTATCCGCGGGGGGGTCAAACGGGGAGCTGTTTTTT. This gives the protein CASSLSAGGSNGELFF.

DNA of the CDR3: TGTGCCAGCAGTCCCGGACAGGCCCAAAACATTCAGTACTTC. This encodes CASSPGQAQNIQYF. The chain has TRBV6-5 and TRBJ2-4; 7 nucleotides match TRBD1. This CDR3 has 14 residues. In germline, CDR1 is MNHEY, CDR2 SVGAGI. The ends lost 5 bases at V and 5 bases at J; junction bases unmatched: 6.

The genes are TRBV19 and TRBJ2-2; the D gene is possibly TRBD2 (5 bases). The CDR3 has 13 residues. V was cut by 9 bases and J by 1 base, with 9 bases left in between. CDR1 LNHDA and CDR2 SQIVND come from the germline V gene (reference sequence). The CDR3 reads CASQGRNTGELFF. The CDR3 bases are TGTGCCAGCCAAGGGAGGAACACCGGGGAGCTGTTTTTT. Looking up the rest from reference TRBV19 and TRBJ2-2 gives the full variable domain: DGGITQSPKYLFRKEGQNVTLSCEQNLNHDAMYWYRQDPGQGLRLIYYSQIVNDFQKGDIAEGYSVSREKKESFPLTVTSAQKNPTAFYLCASQGRNTGELFFGEGSRLTVL.

The gene calls are TRBV4-3 and TRBJ1-1; D not certain. The germline V and J ends were trimmed by 1 base and 1 base, with 7 bases remaining between them. Germline lookup yields CDR1 LGHNA and CDR2 YSLEER. The CDR3 covers 14 residues. CDR3 amino acids: CASSQGGRNTEAFF. Written as DNA, the CDR3 is TGCGCCAGCAGCCAAGGAGGAAGGAACACTGAAGCTTTCTTT.

The chain employs TRBV7-8 and TRBJ1-3, with D hard to call. The ends were cut back, 1 base at V and 4 bases at J, with 8 bases in the middle. The germline CDR1 and CDR2 sequences are SGHVS and FQNEAQ. There are 14 residues in the CDR3. The CDR3 DNA reads TGTGCCAGCAGCTTAGAGGGTACGGGAAACACCATATATTTT. It translates to CASSLEGTGNTIYF.

This chain connects TRBV28 to TRBJ1-1; a possible D gene is TRBD1 (5 bases). Between the trimmed V and J ends, which lost 6 bases and 1 base, there was a span of 9 bases. The CDR3 spans 13 residues. Per the germline V gene, CDR1 is MDHEN and CDR2 is SYDVKM. The CDR3 nucleotides read TGTGCCAGCAGCAGGGACGGGAACACTGAAGCTTTCTTT. This sequence encodes CASSRDGNTEAFF. Supplemented by reference TRBV28 and TRBJ1-1, the full variable domain reads DVKVTQSSRYLVKRTGEKVFLECVQDMDHENMFWYRQDPGLGLRLIYFSYDVKMKEKGDIPEGYSVSREKKERFSLILESASTNQTSMYLCASSRDGNTEAFFGQGTRLTVV.

V gene TRBV10-1 combines with J gene TRBJ2-5; D remains ambiguous. Germline loops: CDR1 WNHNN, CDR2 SYGVQD (reference sequence). This CDR3 has 12 amino acids. V was shortened by 4 bases and J by 5 bases, with 8 bases between the two germline ends. In DNA, the CDR3 is TGCGCCAGCAGTGTCGGTGTGGAGACCCAGTACTTC. Amino acid sequence: CASSVGVETQYF.

The V call is TRBV10-3, the J call TRBJ2-1; 8 nucleotides match TRBD2. Losses at the gene ends were 0 bases for V and 0 bases for J; bases not matched to a gene: 4. This CDR3 spans 17 amino acids. Germline-derived CDR1 and CDR2 are ENHRY and SYGVKD. CDR3 in amino acids: CAISESTAGGSYNEQFF. The CDR3 DNA reads TGTGCCATCAGTGAGTCGACGGCGGGGGGCTCCTACAATGAGCAGTTCTTC.

The chain is built from TRBV19 and TRBJ1-4, with TRBD1 matching 7 bases. The CDR3 consists of 17 residues. CDR1 is LNHDA and CDR2 is SQIVND in the germline V gene (reference sequence). The J segment lost 8 bases and the V segment lost 4 bases, leaving 16 bases of the junction unmatched. CDR3 DNA: TGTGCCAGTAGTACACAAACGGACAGGACGATGCGGGAAAAACTGTTTTTT. Its protein product is CASSTQTDRTMREKLFF.

This chain connects TRBV5-1 to TRBJ2-1; no definite D call. This CDR3 spans 13 amino acids. V was pared by 0 bases and J by 5 bases, with 6 bases between. The germline V gene encodes CDR1 SGHRS and CDR2 YFSETQ. The CDR3 is CASSLEPNNEQFF. As DNA, the CDR3 is TGCGCCAGCAGCTTGGAACCGAACAATGAGCAGTTCTTC.

This clone is termed large. One junction end does not reproduce the germline sequence, and a read error may be involved. The rearrangement uses TRBV27 and TRBJ2-7, with D perhaps given as TRBD1 or TRBD2 (5 bases each). The CDR3 contains 16 residues. Germline loops: CDR1 MNHEY, CDR2 SMNVEV (reference sequence). The CDR3 bases are TGTGCCAGCAGTGTATCCTCCGGGACGGTGTCCTACGAGCAGTACTTC. Translated: CASSVSSGTVSYEQYF.

This clone was picked up one time. This rearrangement joins TRBV13 to TRBJ2-1; tentatively, D is TRBD1 (6 bases). This CDR3 is 15 amino acids long. Germline V lookup: CDR1 PRHDT, CDR2 FYEKMQ (reference sequence). Trimming shortened V by 4 bases and J by 6 bases, and 16 bases separated the two germline ends. CDR3 protein: CASSSRQVRGNEQFF. The CDR3 DNA reads TGTGCCAGCAGCTCCCGACAGGTGAGGGGCAATGAGCAGTTCTTC.

The chain is built from TRBV28 and TRBJ1-2, with 9 bases fitting TRBD1. From germline, CDR1 is MDHEN and CDR2 SYDVKM. The trim removed 3 bases at V and 8 bases at J, leaving 19 bases unmatched. The CDR3 contains 18 residues. CDR3 DNA: TGTGCCAGCAGTTTTTTGCGGGACAGGGACATAGTTTTAGGAGGCTACACCTTC. Amino acids: CASSFLRDRDIVLGGYTF.

The J gene is TRBJ2-1, the V gene TRBV7-2; D is unresolved. Trimming removed 7 bases at V and 6 bases at J, with 10 bases between. Germline V CDR1 and CDR2: SGHTA, FQGNSA. The CDR3 runs 12 residues. As DNA, the CDR3 is TGTGCCAGCAACCAATGGGGCAATGAGCAGTTCTTC. Protein: CASNQWGNEQFF.